This record looks at one TCR beta chain sequence and its context. As yet, its antigen is unknown. This specimen comes from a study of early T cells in non-severe SARS-CoV-2 infection. Study at large: Sequenced material consisted of bulk RNA (from unsorted whole blood), and chains were unpaired.

Study findings and constraints: A preference for anti-spike CD8 responses marked VDJdb matching, which missed private and CD4 specificities.

V was clipped by 7 bases and J by 2 bases, with 13 bases between them. CDR1 is ENHRY, CDR2 SYGVKD, per germline. This CDR3 has 14 residues. Individual cDNA molecules received unique molecular identifiers. TCRdb recomputed calls from the 5' RACE reads with MiXCR, one row per CDR3 protein. The table lists tens of thousands of distinct CDR3 sequences, more than 9.5% of them singletons. The sample was whole blood, taken at baseline. The rearrangement links TRBV10-3 to TRBJ2-3; D is possibly TRBD1 or TRBD2 (5 bases each). The source is an adult who was a healthcare worker with PCR-confirmed SARS-CoV-2 infection or an uninfected control (not recorded which). CDR3 amino acids: CAIMASRATDTQYF. The DNA for the CDR3 is TGTGCCATCATGGCTAGCAGGGCCACAGATACGCAGTATTTT.